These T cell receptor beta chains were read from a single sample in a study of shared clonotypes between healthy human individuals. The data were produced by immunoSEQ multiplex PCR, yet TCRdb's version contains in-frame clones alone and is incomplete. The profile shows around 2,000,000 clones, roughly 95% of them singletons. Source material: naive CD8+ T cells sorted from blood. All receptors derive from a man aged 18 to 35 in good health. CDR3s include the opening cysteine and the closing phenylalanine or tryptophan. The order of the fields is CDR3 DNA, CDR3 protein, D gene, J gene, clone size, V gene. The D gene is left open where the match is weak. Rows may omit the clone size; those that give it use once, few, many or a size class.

TGTGCCAGCAGCTTAGCAGGAGCCGGGGAGCTGTTTTTT CASSLAGAGELFF NA TRBJ2-2 NA TRBV11-1
TGTGCCAGCAGTGCCCAGGGGCCGTCCCCTGGCGAGCAGTACTTC CASSAQGPSPGEQYF NA TRBJ2-7 NA TRBV27
TGTGCCAGCAGCTTCAGGGGGCCCTACGAGCAGTACTTC CASSFRGPYEQYF TRBD1 TRBJ2-7 NA TRBV27
TGTGCCAGCAGCTCCCGGGGTAGCGAGCAGTACTTC CASSSRGSEQYF NA TRBJ2-7 NA TRBV11-2
TGTGCCAGCAGCCCGGGACTAGCGGGGGCACCATGGACCCAGTACTTC CASSPGLAGAPWTQYF TRBD2 TRBJ2-5 NA TRBV5-4
TGTGCCATCAGTGATGGGATTAGTGAGCTCCCCTACAATGAGCAGTTCTTC CAISDGISELPYNEQFF NA TRBJ2-1 NA TRBV10-3
TGCGCCAGCAGTCAGCCGGGACAGGGGGAAGTCTACGAGCAGTACTTC CASSQPGQGEVYEQYF TRBD1 TRBJ2-7 once TRBV23-1
TGTGCCAGCGGCTCCCCCGGAGAGCGGGGGGTTGTTGAGACCCAGTACTTC CASGSPGERGVVETQYF TRBD2 TRBJ2-5 NA TRBV9
TGTGCCAGCACCCATTTCTACGAGCAGTACTTC CASTHFYEQYF NA TRBJ2-7 NA TRBV5-6
TGTGCCAGCAGCTCATTACAGGGGGAGGAGACCCAGTACTTC CASSSLQGEETQYF TRBD1 TRBJ2-5 NA TRBV11-2
TGTGCCAGCAGCTTGAACCCGGACTATGGCTACACCTTC CASSLNPDYGYTF NA TRBJ1-2 NA TRBV13
TGTGCCAGCACCTTGACAGGGACAGGGAACTACTATGGCTACACCTTC CASTLTGTGNYYGYTF TRBD1 TRBJ1-2 NA TRBV11-2
TGTGCCAGCAGCTTAGCAGGGGATCCTAACTATGGCTACACCTTC CASSLAGDPNYGYTF NA TRBJ1-2 NA TRBV11-2
TGTGCCAGCAGACACAGGTTTACGAACACCGGGGAGCTGTTTTTT CASRHRFTNTGELFF NA TRBJ2-2 NA TRBV5-6
TGTGCCAGCAGTGATCTAGTTAATGAGCAGTTCTTC CASSDLVNEQFF NA TRBJ2-1 NA TRBV2
TGTGCCAGCAGTGTGGGGGGAGGGAATGAAAAACTGTTTTTT CASSVGGGNEKLFF NA TRBJ1-4 NA TRBV27
TGTGCCAGCAGTTTATATAGGGTGTCCGGGGAGCTGTTTTTT CASSLYRVSGELFF NA TRBJ2-2 NA TRBV27
TGCGCCAGCAGCCAAGATACCTTCGACGACACTGAAGCTTTCTTT CASSQDTFDDTEAFF NA TRBJ1-1 NA TRBV4-3
TGTGCCAGCAGTCCCGACGGTAGCGGGACCTCAGATACGCAGTATTTT CASSPDGSGTSDTQYF TRBD2 TRBJ2-3 NA TRBV27
TGTGCCAGCAGTGATAATCTCCGCAATGAGCAGTTCTTC CASSDNLRNEQFF NA TRBJ2-1 NA TRBV25-1
TGTGCCAGCAGTACTCGAGGAGGGAATAACTATGGCTACACCTTC CASSTRGGNNYGYTF NA TRBJ1-2 NA TRBV9
TGTGCCAGCAGTTTCTCCGGACACCCCGAGCAGTACTTC CASSFSGHPEQYF NA TRBJ2-7 NA TRBV6-6
TGCAGTGCTAGAGTACCAGATACGCAGTATTTT CSARVPDTQYF NA TRBJ2-3 NA TRBV20-1
TGTGCCAGCAGCTTAACCCTCCTCGGGGGTGGCGGGGAGCTGTTTTTT CASSLTLLGGGGELFF NA TRBJ2-2 NA TRBV7-3
TGTGCCAGCAGCTTAGCTAGTAGTTCCCTCTACAATGAGCAGTTCTTC CASSLASSSLYNEQFF NA TRBJ2-1 NA TRBV7-8
TGTGCCAGCAGTTACACAGGGGGCACAGATACGCAGTATTTT CASSYTGGTDTQYF TRBD1 TRBJ2-3 NA TRBV25-1
TGTGCCAGCAGTGAAGGGGACCCGGGACTAGGACTGAGCTCCTACGAGCAGTACTTC CASSEGDPGLGLSSYEQYF TRBD2 TRBJ2-7 NA TRBV2
TGTGCCAGCAGTACACCACGGGAGCCTAATGAAAAACTGTTTTTT CASSTPREPNEKLFF NA TRBJ1-4 NA TRBV28
TGCAGCGTTGGAAGGACAGGGTCCTACGAGCAGTACTTC CSVGRTGSYEQYF TRBD1 TRBJ2-7 NA TRBV29-1